Following are 5 T cell receptor beta chains from one sample sequenced in a study of blood T cell repertoires in COVID-19. Sequenced by immunoSEQ multiplex PCR; TCRdb stores in-frame clones only, minus some. The sample lists 140,000 to 150,000 clones; approximately 84% were seen once. Sequencing used PBMCs or T cells enriched from blood (not recorded which). These receptors all come from a woman between 45 and 60 years old with acute COVID-19.

CDR3 nucleotide sequence: TGTGCCAGCAGTTATGCGTCGGGGAGGAGCCCCAATGAGCAGTTCTTC. Protein: CASSYASGRSPNEQFF. The rearrangement joins TRBV6-5 to TRBJ2-1, with D perhaps TRBD2 (6 bases). Trimming took 3 bases from V and 6 from J, leaving 18 bases between them. Germline values: CDR1 MNHEY, CDR2 SVGAGI. The CDR3 length is 16 residues.

As concerns this clone: Other nucleotide sequences in the sample specify the same CDR3. V gene TRBV4-1 combines with J gene TRBJ2-7; perhaps TRBD1 as D (6 bases). The germline CDR1 and CDR2 sequences are MGHRA and YSYEKL. The CDR3 sequence is 14 residues long. The V gene lost 1 base and the J gene lost 1 base, with 8 bases spanning the gap. CDR3 amino acids: CASSQGQGSYEQYF. CDR3 nucleotides: TGCGCCAGCAGCCAAGGTCAGGGGTCCTACGAGCAGTACTTC.

The genes are TRBV11-2 and TRBJ2-7; 8 bases fit TRBD1. The germline V gene has CDR1 SGHAT and CDR2 FQNNGV. The CDR3 totals 13 residues. V shed 5 bases, J shed 6 bases, and the junction held 6 bases outside the gene matches. CDR3 DNA sequence: TGTGCCAGCAGCCACAGGGGGTCTCGCGAGCAGTACTTC. This gives the protein CASSHRGSREQYF. Looking up the rest from reference TRBV11-2 and TRBJ2-7 gives the full variable domain: EAGVAQSPRYKIIEKRQSVAFWCNPISGHATLYWYQQILGQGPKLLIQFQNNGVVDDSQLPKDRFSAERLKGVDSTLKIQPAKLEDSAVYLCASSHRGSREQYFGPGTRLTVT.

In DNA, the CDR3 is TGTGCCAGCGGGGAGGGGATGGCATATGGCTACACCTTC. It specifies CASGEGMAYGYTF. V usage is TRBV27 and J usage is TRBJ1-2, with D possibly matching TRBD1 (5 bases). With 8 bases removed from V and 5 bases from J, the gap between germline ends came to 15 bases. The CDR3 consists of 13 residues. Looked up from germline, CDR1 is MNHEY and CDR2 is SMNVEV (reference sequence).

The rearrangement uses TRBV5-4 and TRBJ2-5; the match to TRBD1 covers 7 bases. V lost 4 bases to trimming and J lost 2 bases; unmatched junction nucleotides: 5. This CDR3 spans 14 amino acids. CDR1 is SGHNT, CDR2 YYREEE, per germline (reference sequence). The CDR3 DNA follows: TGTGCCAGCAGCGGACGGGGACAGCAAGAGACCCAGTACTTC. Its protein product is CASSGRGQQETQYF.